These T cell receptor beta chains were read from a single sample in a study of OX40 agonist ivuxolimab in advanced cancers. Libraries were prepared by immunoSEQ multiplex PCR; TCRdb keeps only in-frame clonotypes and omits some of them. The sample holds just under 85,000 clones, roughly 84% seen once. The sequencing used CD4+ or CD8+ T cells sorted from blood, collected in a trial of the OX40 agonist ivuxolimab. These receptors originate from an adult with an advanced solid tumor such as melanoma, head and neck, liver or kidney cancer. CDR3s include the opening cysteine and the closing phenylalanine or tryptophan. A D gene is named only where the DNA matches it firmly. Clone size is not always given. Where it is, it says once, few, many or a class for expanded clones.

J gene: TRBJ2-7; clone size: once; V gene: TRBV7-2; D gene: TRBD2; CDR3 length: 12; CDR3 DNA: TGTGCCAGCAGGGGGGGGTCCTACGAGCAGTACTTC; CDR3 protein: CASRGGSYEQYF
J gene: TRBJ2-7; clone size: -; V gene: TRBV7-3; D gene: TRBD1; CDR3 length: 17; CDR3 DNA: TGTGCCAGCAGCTTAAACCCGCCCGGGACAGGGGGATCCGAGCAGTACTTC; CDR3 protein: CASSLNPPGTGGSEQYF
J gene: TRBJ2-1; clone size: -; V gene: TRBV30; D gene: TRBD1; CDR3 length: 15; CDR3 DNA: TGTGCCTGGAGTGTACGTGGGACAGGGCGAAATGAGCAGTTCTTC; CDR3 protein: CAWSVRGTGRNEQFF
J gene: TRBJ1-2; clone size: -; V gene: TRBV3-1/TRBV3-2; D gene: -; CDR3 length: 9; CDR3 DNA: TGTGCCAAAATAAATGGCTACACCTTC; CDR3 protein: CAKINGYTF
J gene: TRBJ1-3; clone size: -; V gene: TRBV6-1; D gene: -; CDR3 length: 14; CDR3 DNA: TGTGCCAGCAGCGGGGGGACATCTGGAAACACCATATATTTT; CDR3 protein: CASSGGTSGNTIYF
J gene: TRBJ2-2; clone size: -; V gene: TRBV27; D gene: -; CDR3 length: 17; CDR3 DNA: TGTGCCAGCAGTATCCTCGTTGGTAGCCCGGCCACCGGGGAGCTGTTTTTT; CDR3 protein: CASSILVGSPATGELFF
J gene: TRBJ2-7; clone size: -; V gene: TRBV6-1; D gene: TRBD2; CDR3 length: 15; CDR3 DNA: TGTGCCAGCAGGTCGGGACTAGCGGGACCTTACGAGCAGTACTTC; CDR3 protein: CASRSGLAGPYEQYF
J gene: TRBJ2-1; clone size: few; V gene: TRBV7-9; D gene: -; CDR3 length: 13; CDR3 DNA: TGTGCCAGCAGCTTAGATTGGGGGAATGAGCAGTTCTTC; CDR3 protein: CASSLDWGNEQFF
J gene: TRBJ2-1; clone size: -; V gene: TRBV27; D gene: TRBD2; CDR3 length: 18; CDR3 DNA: TGTGCCAGCAGCCCTGGGGCGGGGGGGCCTAGCTCCTACAATGAGCAGTTCTTC; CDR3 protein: CASSPGAGGPSSYNEQFF
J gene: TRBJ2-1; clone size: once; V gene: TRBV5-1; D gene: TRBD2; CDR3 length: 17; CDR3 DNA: TGCGCCAGCAGCTTGGTCCCCACGAGCGGGAAAGGTGATGAGCAGTTCTTC; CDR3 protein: CASSLVPTSGKGDEQFF
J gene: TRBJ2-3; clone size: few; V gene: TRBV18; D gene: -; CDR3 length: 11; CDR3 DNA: TGTGCCAGCTCGGGGGGAGATACGCAGTATTTT; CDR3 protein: CASSGGDTQYF
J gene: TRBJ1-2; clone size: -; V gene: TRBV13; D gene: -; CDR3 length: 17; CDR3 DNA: TGTGCCAGCAGCTCCTTTGGGGCTCAGAACTCTAACTATGGCTACACCTTC; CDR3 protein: CASSSFGAQNSNYGYTF
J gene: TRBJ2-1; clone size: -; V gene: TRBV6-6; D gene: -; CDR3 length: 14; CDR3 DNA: TGTGCCAGCAGGGGTTTGTCCGGGGGCAAAGAGCAGTTCTTC; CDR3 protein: CASRGLSGGKEQFF
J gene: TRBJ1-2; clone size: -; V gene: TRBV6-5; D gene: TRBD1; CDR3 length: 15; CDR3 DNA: TGTGCCAGCAGTTCCAAAGGGACAGGGGAAAATGGCTACACCTTC; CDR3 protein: CASSSKGTGENGYTF
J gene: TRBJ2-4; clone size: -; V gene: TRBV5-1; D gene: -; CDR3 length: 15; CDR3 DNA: TGCGCCAGCAGCTTGCAGACAGCTTTAGGAAACATTCAGTACTTC; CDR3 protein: CASSLQTALGNIQYF
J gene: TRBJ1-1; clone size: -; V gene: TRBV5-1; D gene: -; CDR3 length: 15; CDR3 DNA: TGCGCCAGCAGCTTGCAGGGGCCGAGGGACACTGAAGCTTTCTTT; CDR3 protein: CASSLQGPRDTEAFF
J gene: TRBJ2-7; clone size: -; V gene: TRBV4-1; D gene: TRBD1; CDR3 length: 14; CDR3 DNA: TGCGCCAGCAGCCAAGCCGGGGACAGGGACGAGCAGTACTTC; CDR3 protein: CASSQAGDRDEQYF
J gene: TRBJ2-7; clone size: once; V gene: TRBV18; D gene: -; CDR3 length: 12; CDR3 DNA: TGTGCCAGCTCACCCGATGCCGGCGAGCAGTACTTC; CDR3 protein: CASSPDAGEQYF
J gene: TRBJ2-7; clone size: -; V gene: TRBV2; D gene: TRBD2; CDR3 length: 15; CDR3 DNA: TGTGCCAGCAAAAGGACTAGCGGGAATTCAGGGGAGCAGTACTTC; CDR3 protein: CASKRTSGNSGEQYF
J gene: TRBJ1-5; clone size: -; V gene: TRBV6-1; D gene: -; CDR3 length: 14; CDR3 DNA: TGTGCCAGCAGTGAAGGCCAGGCCAATCAGCCCCAGCATTTT; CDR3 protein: CASSEGQANQPQHF
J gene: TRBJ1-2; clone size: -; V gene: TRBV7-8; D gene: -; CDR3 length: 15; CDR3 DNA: TGTGCCAGCAGCCCACTGACAGTGGGGGACTATGGCTACACCTTC; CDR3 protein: CASSPLTVGDYGYTF
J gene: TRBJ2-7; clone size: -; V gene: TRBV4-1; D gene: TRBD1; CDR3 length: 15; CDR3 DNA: TGCGCCAGCAGCCTGCTTTTAGGACAGGGCTACGAGCAGTACTTC; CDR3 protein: CASSLLLGQGYEQYF
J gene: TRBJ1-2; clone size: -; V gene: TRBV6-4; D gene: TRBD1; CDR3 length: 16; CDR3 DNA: TGTGCCAGCAGAGGTCGACAGGGGGATTATAGCTATGGCTACACCTTC; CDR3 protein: CASRGRQGDYSYGYTF
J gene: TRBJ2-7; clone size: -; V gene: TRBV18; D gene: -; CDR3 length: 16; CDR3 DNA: TGTGCCAGCTCAATTGGGACTTTAACAAGCTCCTACGAGCAGTACTTC; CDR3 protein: CASSIGTLTSSYEQYF
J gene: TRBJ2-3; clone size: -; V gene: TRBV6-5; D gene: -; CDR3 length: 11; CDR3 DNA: TGTGCCAGCAGTTTTATAGATACGCAGTATTTT; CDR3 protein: CASSFIDTQYF
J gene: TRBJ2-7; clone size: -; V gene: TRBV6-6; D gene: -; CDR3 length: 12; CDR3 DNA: TGTGCCAGCAGTACCAGGCTTTACGAGCAGTACTTC; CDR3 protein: CASSTRLYEQYF
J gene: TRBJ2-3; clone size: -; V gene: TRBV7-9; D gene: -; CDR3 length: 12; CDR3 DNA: TGTGCCAGCAGCTGGGGCACAGATACGCAGTATTTT; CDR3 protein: CASSWGTDTQYF
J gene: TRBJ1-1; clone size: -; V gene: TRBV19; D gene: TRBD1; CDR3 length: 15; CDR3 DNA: TGTGCCAGTAGTAAAGGACAGGGCCTGAACACTGAAGCTTTCTTT; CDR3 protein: CASSKGQGLNTEAFF
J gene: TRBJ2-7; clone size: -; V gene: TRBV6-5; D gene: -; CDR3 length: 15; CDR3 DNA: TGTGCCAGCAGTTACCGGGGGCAGGGGGGCTACGAGCAGTACTTC; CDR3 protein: CASSYRGQGGYEQYF
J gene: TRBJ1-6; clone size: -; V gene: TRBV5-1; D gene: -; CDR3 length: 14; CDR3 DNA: TGCGCCAGCAGCTCCCGGGGGGAGGTTTCACCCCTCCACTTT; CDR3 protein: CASSSRGEVSPLHF
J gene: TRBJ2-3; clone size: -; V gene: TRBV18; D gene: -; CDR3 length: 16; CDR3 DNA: TGTGCCAGCTCTTTAGACCTCCCTAGGGGCACAGATACGCAGTATTTT; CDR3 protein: CASSLDLPRGTDTQYF
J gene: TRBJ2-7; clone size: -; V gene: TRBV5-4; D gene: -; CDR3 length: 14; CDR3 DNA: TGTGCCAGCAGCTTAAGGGGCATAGCCTACGAGCAGTACTTC; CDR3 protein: CASSLRGIAYEQYF
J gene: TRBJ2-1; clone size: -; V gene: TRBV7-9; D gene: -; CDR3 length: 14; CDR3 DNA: TGTGCCAGCAGCTTACCCGGGTCCCTGGGGGAGCAGTTCTTC; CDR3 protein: CASSLPGSLGEQFF
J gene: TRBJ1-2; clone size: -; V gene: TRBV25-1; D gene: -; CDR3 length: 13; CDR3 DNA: TGTGCCAGCAGTGAGGCGGAAAACTATGGCTACACCTTC; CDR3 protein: CASSEAENYGYTF
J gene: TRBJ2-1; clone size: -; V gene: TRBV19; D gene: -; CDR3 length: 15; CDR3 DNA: TGTGCCAGTACCGAGGGCAGACGCTCCTACAATGAGCAGTTCTTC; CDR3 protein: CASTEGRRSYNEQFF
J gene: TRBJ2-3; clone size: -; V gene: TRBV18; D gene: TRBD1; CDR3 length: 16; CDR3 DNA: TGTGCCAGCTCACCAAGAGGACAGGGGGGCGCAGATACGCAGTATTTT; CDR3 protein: CASSPRGQGGADTQYF
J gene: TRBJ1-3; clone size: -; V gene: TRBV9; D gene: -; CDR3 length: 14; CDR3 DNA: TGTGCCAGCAGCGTAAATTGGGGACGAAACACCATATATTTT; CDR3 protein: CASSVNWGRNTIYF
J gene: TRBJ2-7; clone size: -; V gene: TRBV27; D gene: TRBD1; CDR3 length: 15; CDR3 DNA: TGTGCCAGCAGTTTATGGGGACAGGGTCCCTACGAGCAGTACTTC; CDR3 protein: CASSLWGQGPYEQYF
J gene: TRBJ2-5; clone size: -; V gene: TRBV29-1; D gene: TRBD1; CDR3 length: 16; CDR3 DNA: TGCAGCGCACTGGGACAGGGACGAGTATACCAAGAGACCCAGTACTTC; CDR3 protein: CSALGQGRVYQETQYF
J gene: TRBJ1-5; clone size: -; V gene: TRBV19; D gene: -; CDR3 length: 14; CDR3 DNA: TGTGCCAGTAGTAACACAGGGTGGAATCAGCCCCAGCATTTT; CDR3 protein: CASSNTGWNQPQHF
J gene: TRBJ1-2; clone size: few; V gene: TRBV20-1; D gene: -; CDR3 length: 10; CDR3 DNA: TGCAGTGCTACAGGGTTCGGCTACACCTTC; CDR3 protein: CSATGFGYTF
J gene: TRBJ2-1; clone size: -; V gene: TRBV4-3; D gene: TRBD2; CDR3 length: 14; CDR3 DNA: TGCGCCAGCAGCCCTAGAGCGGGAGACAATGAGCAGTTCTTC; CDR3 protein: CASSPRAGDNEQFF
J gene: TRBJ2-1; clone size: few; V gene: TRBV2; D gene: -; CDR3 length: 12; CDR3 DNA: TGTGCCAGCAGTGGGGGGGGCGGTGAGCAGTTCTTC; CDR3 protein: CASSGGGGEQFF
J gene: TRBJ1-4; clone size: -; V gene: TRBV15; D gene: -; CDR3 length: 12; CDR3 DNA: TGTGCCACCAGCAGAGAGGGTGGAAAACTGTTTTTT; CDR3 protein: CATSREGGKLFF
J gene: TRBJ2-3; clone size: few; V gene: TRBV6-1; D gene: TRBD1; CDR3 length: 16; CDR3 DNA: TGTGCCAGCAGTGCCCGGACAGGGTATGGCACAGATACGCAGTATTTT; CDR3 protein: CASSARTGYGTDTQYF
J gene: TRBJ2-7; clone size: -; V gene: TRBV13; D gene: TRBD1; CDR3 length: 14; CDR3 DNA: TGTGCCAGCAGCTTGGGAAGGACAGGCTACGAGCAGTACTTC; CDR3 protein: CASSLGRTGYEQYF
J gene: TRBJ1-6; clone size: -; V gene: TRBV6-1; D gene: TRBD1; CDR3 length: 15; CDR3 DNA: TGTGCCAGCAGTCCAGGGGGCAGCTATAATTCACCCCTCCACTTT; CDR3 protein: CASSPGGSYNSPLHF
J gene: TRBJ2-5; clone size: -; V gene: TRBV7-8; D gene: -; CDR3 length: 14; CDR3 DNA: TGTGCCAGCAGCTTAAGGGAGACCCAAGAGACCCAGTACTTC; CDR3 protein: CASSLRETQETQYF
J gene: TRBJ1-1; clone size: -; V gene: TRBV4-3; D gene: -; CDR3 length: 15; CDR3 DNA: TGCGCCAGCAGCCAAGATTCTAACGGAAACACTGAAGCTTTCTTT; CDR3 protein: CASSQDSNGNTEAFF
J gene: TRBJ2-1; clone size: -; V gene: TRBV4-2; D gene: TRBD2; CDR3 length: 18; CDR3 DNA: TGTGCCAGCAGCCAAGTGGGTAGCGGGAGGGCCTACGGGAATGAGCAGTTCTTC; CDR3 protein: CASSQVGSGRAYGNEQFF
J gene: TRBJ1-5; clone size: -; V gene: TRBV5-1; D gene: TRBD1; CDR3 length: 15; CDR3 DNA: TGCGCCAGCAGCTTGGATATCACAGGGGACCAGCCCCAGCATTTT; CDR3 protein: CASSLDITGDQPQHF
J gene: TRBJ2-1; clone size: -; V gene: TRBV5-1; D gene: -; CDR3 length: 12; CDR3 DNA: TGCGCCAGCAGAAAGTCAAGGAATGAGCAGTTCTTC; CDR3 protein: CASRKSRNEQFF
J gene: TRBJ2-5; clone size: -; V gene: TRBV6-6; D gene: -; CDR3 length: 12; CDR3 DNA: TGTGCCAGTGCAGGGTATGGTGAGACCCAGTACTTC; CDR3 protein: CASAGYGETQYF
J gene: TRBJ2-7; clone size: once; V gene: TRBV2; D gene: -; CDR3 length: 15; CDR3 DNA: TGTGCCAGCAGCGCCTTAGAGCGGTCCTCCTACGAGCAGTACTTC; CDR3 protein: CASSALERSSYEQYF
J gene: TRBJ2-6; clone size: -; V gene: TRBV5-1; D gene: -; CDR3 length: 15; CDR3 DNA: TGCGCCAGCAGCTTTCCGACCTCTGGGGCCAACGTCCTGACTTTC; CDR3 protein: CASSFPTSGANVLTF
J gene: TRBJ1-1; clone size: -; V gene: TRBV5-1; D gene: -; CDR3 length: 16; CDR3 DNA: TGCGCCAGCAGCTTGGCCGGGACAACTATGAACACTGAAGCTTTCTTT; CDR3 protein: CASSLAGTTMNTEAFF
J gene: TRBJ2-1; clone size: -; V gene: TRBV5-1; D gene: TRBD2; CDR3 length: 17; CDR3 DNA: TGCGCCAGCAGCCTGTCGACCACTAGCGGGGGAGGCGATGAGCAGTTCTTC; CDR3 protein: CASSLSTTSGGGDEQFF
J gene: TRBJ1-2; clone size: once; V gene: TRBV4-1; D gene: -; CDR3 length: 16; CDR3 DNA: TGCGCCAGCAGCCAAGACCCGACAGCTCACTTAGCTGGCTACACCTTC; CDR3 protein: CASSQDPTAHLAGYTF
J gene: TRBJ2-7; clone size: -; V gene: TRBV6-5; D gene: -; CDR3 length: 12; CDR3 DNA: TGTGCCAGCAGGCACGGGAGCTACGAGCAGTACTTC; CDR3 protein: CASRHGSYEQYF